The rows below give T cell receptor beta chains drawn from one sample of a study of T cells in Graves' hyperthyroidism and ophthalmopathy. MiXCR, run by TCRdb on the multiplex PCR reads, gives a single entry per CDR3 protein. Of over 700,000 distinct CDR3 sequences listed, about 38% are singletons. The source material was blood. The receptor source for this set is a man aged 18-30 years with Graves' hyperthyroidism. CDR3s include the opening cysteine and the closing phenylalanine or tryptophan. The order of the fields is CDR3 protein, CDR3 DNA, clone size, CDR3 length, J gene, D gene, V gene. D genes are given only for firm matches. A row's size may be missing; if present it is once, few, many or a size class.

cdr3_aa: CASSNSSLARGETQYF
cdr3_nt: TGTGCCAGTAGTAACAGCTCACTAGCGAGGGGGGAGACCCAGTACTTC
clone_size: few
cdr3_length: 16
j_call: TRBJ2-5
d_call: NA
v_call: TRBV19

cdr3_aa: CSARVLNTKAFF
cdr3_nt: TGCAGTGCTAGAGTCTTGAACACTAAAGCTTTCTTT
clone_size: NA
cdr3_length: 12
j_call: TRBJ1-1
d_call: NA
v_call: TRBV20-1

cdr3_aa: CASSLLAGWETQYF
cdr3_nt: TGTGCCAGCAGCTTACTAGCAGGGTGGGAGACCCAGTACTTC
clone_size: few
cdr3_length: 14
j_call: TRBJ2-5
d_call: NA
v_call: TRBV7-2

cdr3_aa: CSVVTREGSAGANVLTF
cdr3_nt: TGCAGCGTTGTAACTCGGGAGGGTTCCGCTGGGGCCAACGTCCTGACTTTC
clone_size: many
cdr3_length: 17
j_call: TRBJ2-6
d_call: TRBD2
v_call: TRBV29-1

cdr3_aa: CASSQDQSVFEQYF
cdr3_nt: TGCGCCAGCAGCCAAGATCAGAGCGTTTTCGAGCAGTACTTC
clone_size: NA
cdr3_length: 14
j_call: TRBJ2-7
d_call: NA
v_call: TRBV4-3

cdr3_aa: CASSFMPTEAFF
cdr3_nt: TGTGCCAGCAGCTTTATGCCCACTGAAGCTTTCTTT
clone_size: many
cdr3_length: 12
j_call: TRBJ1-1
d_call: NA
v_call: TRBV7-9

cdr3_aa: CASSLSGTLYSPLHF
cdr3_nt: TGTGCCAGCAGCTTATCTGGGACCCTCTATTCACCCCTCCACTTT
clone_size: once
cdr3_length: 15
j_call: TRBJ1-6
d_call: NA
v_call: TRBV11-3

cdr3_aa: CSVELRGVALAVQETQYF
cdr3_nt: TGCAGCGTCGAACTCCGAGGCGTAGCCTTAGCGGTACAAGAGACCCAGTACTTC
clone_size: many
cdr3_length: 18
j_call: TRBJ2-5
d_call: NA
v_call: TRBV29-1

cdr3_aa: CSATGDGNTIYF
cdr3_nt: TGCAGTGCTACAGGGGACGGAAACACCATATATTTT
clone_size: many
cdr3_length: 12
j_call: TRBJ1-3
d_call: NA
v_call: TRBV20-1

cdr3_aa: CASSTYRGRTQETQYF
cdr3_nt: TGTGCCAGCAGTACCTACCGGGGCAGGACCCAAGAGACCCAGTACTTC
clone_size: NA
cdr3_length: 16
j_call: TRBJ2-5
d_call: NA
v_call: TRBV27

cdr3_aa: CASSQGGNTYEQYF
cdr3_nt: TGTGCCAGCAGCCAAGGGGGTAACACCTACGAGCAGTACTTC
clone_size: few
cdr3_length: 14
j_call: TRBJ2-7
d_call: NA
v_call: TRBV14

cdr3_aa: CSARGLGSYEQYF
cdr3_nt: TGCAGTGCTAGAGGACTGGGTTCCTACGAGCAGTACTTC
clone_size: NA
cdr3_length: 13
j_call: TRBJ2-7
d_call: NA
v_call: TRBV20-1